The 10 T cell receptor beta chains given below trace back to one sample, sequenced in a study of metastatic and nonmetastatic thyroid tumors. No patient received treatment before thyroid surgery. TCRdb recomputed clones from the PCR reads via MiXCR. Of 30,000 to 35,000 clones in the sample, over 12% were seen once. Sequencing input: blood. The source of these receptors is a male donor with papillary thyroid cancer or a benign thyroid nodule (not recorded which). Some clones in this sample may be carry-over from other donors' samples.

The V call is TRBV30, the J call TRBJ2-2, with 7 bases aligning to TRBD1. After removal of 8 bases from V and 4 bases from J, the junction contained 13 bases not matched to a gene. In germline, CDR1 is GTSNPN, CDR2 SVGIG (reference sequence). This CDR3 comprises 15 residues. As DNA, the CDR3 is TGTGCCGGGATGGAGCCCCACAGGGGCACCGGGGAGCTGTTTTTT. Its protein is CAGMEPHRGTGELFF. Supplemented by reference TRBV30 and TRBJ2-2, the full variable domain reads SQTIHQWPATLVQPVGSPLSLECTVEGTSNPNLYWYRQAAGRGLQLLFYSVGIGQISSEVPQNLSASRPQDRQFILSSKKLLLSDSGFYLCAGMEPHRGTGELFFGEGSRLTVL.

There are many counts of this clone. The chain joins TRBV5-1 to TRBJ2-7, with D possibly TRBD2 on 7 matching bases. V was cut by 2 bases and J by 3 bases, with 18 bases left in between. This CDR3 region has 16 residues. Germline V gives CDR1 SGHRS, CDR2 YFSETQ. CDR3 DNA: TGCGCCAGCAGCTTAGGGGGGAGTAGCGGGTACTACGAGCAGTACTTC. Its translation: CASSLGGSSGYYEQYF.

As to this clone: One end of the junction fails to match germline, which may point to a read error. The chain employs TRBV5-4 and TRBJ1-1; 10 bases are shared with TRBD1. Germline assignment: CDR1 SGHNT and CDR2 YYREEE (reference sequence). CDR3 length: 14 amino acids. As DNA, the CDR3 is TGTGCCAGCAGTTCGGACAGGGGGAACACTGAATCTTTCTTT. Translated, it gives CASSSDRGNTESFF. The full variable domain, rest sourced from reference TRBV5-4 and TRBJ1-1, is ETGVTQSPTHLIKTRGQQVTLRCSSQSGHNTVSWYQQALGQGPQFIFQYYREEENGRGNFPPRFSGLQFPNYSSELNVNALELDDSALYLCASSSDRGNTESFFGQGTRLTVV.

There are many counts of this clone. A junction boundary mismatches the germline segment, possibly from a read error. This chain connects TRBV7-7 to TRBJ2-7, with D unclear. Per the germline V gene, CDR1 is SSHAT and CDR2 is FNYEAQ (reference sequence). This CDR3 is built from 15 residues. CDR3 nucleotides: TGTGCTAGCAGCTCAGGACCTTTTCCGACCTACGAGCAGTACTTC. This sequence encodes CASSSGPFPTYEQYF.

This clone was seen many times. The chain carries TRBV30 and TRBJ1-3; possible D gene TRBD1, 5 bases. This CDR3 spans 14 amino acids. The germline CDR1 and CDR2 sequences are GTSNPN and SVGIG (reference sequence). V was clipped by 1 base and J by 0 bases, with 7 bases between them. The CDR3 is CAWSGGLSGNTIYF. Here the CDR3 DNA reads TGTGCCTGGAGTGGGGGACTCTCTGGAAACACCATATATTTT.

In regard to this clone: A read error may be the cause here, since a much bigger clone is one base away. V and J are TRBV5-4 and TRBJ2-7, with a weak D call TRBD2 (6 bases). Trimming took off 0 bases at V and 5 bases at J, with 15 bases between the two ends. This CDR3 region has 15 residues. Germline V gene lookup returns CDR1 SGHNT and CDR2 YYREEE (reference sequence). This chain's CDR3 is CASSLGGGYIDEQYF. Here the CDR3 DNA reads TGTGCCAGCAGCTTGGGTGGGGGGTATATCGACGAGCAGTACTTC.

At least ten counts were recorded for this clone. The CDR3 sequence is CSAPTVTTGYTF. In nucleotides, the CDR3 is TGCAGTGCCCCCACCGTAACTACGGGCTACACCTTC. V usage is TRBV20-1 and J usage is TRBJ1-2; D is ambiguous. Germline-derived CDR1 and CDR2 are DFQATT and SNEGSKA (reference sequence). Trimming left V 6 bases short and J 8 bases short, with 16 bases between. The CDR3 consists of 12 residues.

The chain has TRBV7-6 and TRBJ1-1, with D unresolved. Germline CDR1 SGHVS, CDR2 FNYEAQ. Trimming cost V 2 bases and J 4 bases, with 11 bases left between them. This CDR3 comprises 14 residues. DNA for the CDR3: TGTGCCAGCAGCTTAACCGCGGCTAGCACTGAAGCTTTCTTT. Protein product: CASSLTAASTEAFF.

This chain joins TRBV11-3 and TRBJ2-2; D is unresolved. This CDR3 comprises 14 residues. The V gene's germline CDR1 is SGHNT and CDR2 YENEEA. V dropped 3 bases and J dropped 5 bases, with 10 bases sitting between them. The CDR3 loop is CASSFGLTTGELFF. In DNA, the CDR3 is TGTGCCAGCAGCTTTGGCCTAACTACCGGGGAGCTGTTTTTT.

J is TRBJ2-3 and V is TRBV20-1, with 7 bases identical to TRBD1. The V segment lost 4 bases and the J segment 7 bases; nucleotides outside the gene matches: 14. The CDR3 totals 15 residues. The germline V gene has CDR1 DFQATT and CDR2 SNEGSKA (reference sequence). The CDR3 loop is CSANPTGTALYTQYF. The CDR3 nucleotides are TGCAGTGCTAACCCGACAGGGACCGCCCTATATACGCAGTATTTT.